The 10 T cell receptor beta chains reported below all come from one sample, sequenced in a study of blood T cell repertoires in COVID-19. TCRdb's copy holds only in-frame clones and misses some; the assay was immunoSEQ multiplex PCR. Among 150,000 to 200,000 clones listed, roughly 86% were seen once. The specimen sequenced was peripheral blood. These receptors were collected from a man aged 55 to 70 with COVID-19, enrolled during active disease.

The chain carries TRBV7-2 and TRBJ1-3; D gene unclear. This CDR3 contains 15 residues. Germline V CDR1 and CDR2: SGHTA, FQGNSA. Trimming shortened V by 5 bases and J by 0 bases, and 11 bases separated the two germline ends. The CDR3 loop reads CASSPFIVSGNTIYF. CDR3 sequence (DNA): TGTGCCAGCAGCCCCTTTATTGTCTCTGGAAACACCATATATTTT.

The genes are TRBV9 and TRBJ2-7; possibly TRBD2 for D (5 bases). Germline V gives CDR1 SGDLS, CDR2 YYNGEE. The CDR3 length is 14 residues. V was clipped by 1 base and J by 6 bases, with 14 bases between them. The CDR3 loop is CASSVHTRSIEQYF. Here the CDR3 DNA reads TGTGCCAGCAGCGTACATACTAGAAGCATCGAGCAGTACTTC.

The V call is TRBV11-2, the J call TRBJ1-3, with D hard to call. The CDR3 totals 14 residues. Trimming pared 6 bases from V and 0 bases from J, leaving 9 bases between. The germline gives CDR1 SGHAT, CDR2 FQNNGV. CDR3 amino acids: CASRQSFSGNTIYF. The CDR3 coding sequence is TGTGCCAGCAGACAGAGTTTCTCTGGAAACACCATATATTTT.

As DNA, the CDR3 is TGTGCCAGCAGCTTTTCCAGGGACTCCTACGAGCAGTACTTC. This sequence encodes CASSFSRDSYEQYF. This sequence joins TRBV7-2 and TRBJ2-7; a possible D gene is TRBD1 (5 bases). The CDR3 length is 14 residues. Germline V CDR1 and CDR2: SGHTA, FQGNSA. V was clipped by 3 bases and J by 0 bases, with 9 bases between them.

The V call is TRBV12-3 or TRBV12-4, the J call TRBJ2-7; D uncertain. The CDR3 has 11 residues. Trimming took off 8 bases at V and 7 bases at J, with 12 bases between the two ends. CDR3 bases: TGTGCCAGCTCCTCCTTTCGGGAGCAGTACTTC. It specifies CASSSFREQYF.

The V gene is TRBV6-5, the J gene TRBJ2-2; 8 nucleotides match TRBD1. CDR3 size: 15 residues. Germline-derived CDR1 and CDR2 are MNHEY and SVGAGI. V was clipped by 6 bases and J by 4 bases; unmatched bases: 7. The CDR3 coding sequence is TGTGCCAGCAGAGTGGACAGGGCGAGCACCGGGGAGCTGTTTTTT. Amino acids: CASRVDRASTGELFF.

V usage is TRBV29-1 and J usage is TRBJ1-1; D ambiguous. The germline V gene has CDR1 SQVTM and CDR2 ANQGSEA. CDR3 length: 11 residues. Trimming removed 6 bases from V and 8 bases from J, with 13 bases in between. The CDR3 protein is CSVSVNTEAFF. The CDR3 nucleotides are TGCAGCGTCTCGGTAAATACCGAAGCTTTCTTT. The full variable domain, rest sourced from reference TRBV29-1 and TRBJ1-1, is SAVISQKPSRDICQRGTSLTIQCQVDSQVTMMFWYRQQPGQSLTLIATANQGSEATYESGFVIDKFPISRPNLTFSTLTVSNMSPEDSSIYLCSVSVNTEAFFGQGTRLTVV.

The table lists this clone with a count of one. The chain couples TRBV11-2 to TRBJ1-2; TRBD1 might be the D (5 bases). The V gene lost 4 bases and the J gene lost 5 bases, with 23 bases spanning the gap. The V gene's germline CDR1 is SGHAT and CDR2 FQNNGV. This CDR3 comprises 17 residues. The CDR3 sequence: CASSSRSRVAQEYGYTF. The DNA for the CDR3 is TGTGCCAGCAGCTCCAGGTCCAGGGTTGCGCAGGAGTATGGCTACACCTTC.

The rearrangement joins TRBV3-1 (or the pseudogene TRBV3-2) to TRBJ1-6, with D tentatively TRBD1 (5 bases). Germline loops: CDR1 LGHDT, CDR2 YNNKEL (reference sequence). Trimming shortened V by 4 bases and J by 15 bases, and 19 bases separated the two germline ends. This CDR3 spans 14 amino acids. Written as DNA, the CDR3 is TGTGCCAGCAGCCCCTCACAGGCCTCTGAAGTCCTCCACTTT. Residues: CASSPSQASEVLHF.

For the CDR3, the DNA is TGTGCCAGCAGTTACGGGACAGTTTCATTAGCAACTAATGAAAAACTGTTTTTT. Its protein product is CASSYGTVSLATNEKLFF. The rearrangement uses TRBV6-2 or TRBV6-3 and TRBJ1-4; 7 bases match TRBD1. Germline loops: CDR1 MNHEY, CDR2 SVGEGT. Trimming took 2 bases from V and 0 from J; bases not matched to a gene: 9. The CDR3 sequence is 18 residues long.